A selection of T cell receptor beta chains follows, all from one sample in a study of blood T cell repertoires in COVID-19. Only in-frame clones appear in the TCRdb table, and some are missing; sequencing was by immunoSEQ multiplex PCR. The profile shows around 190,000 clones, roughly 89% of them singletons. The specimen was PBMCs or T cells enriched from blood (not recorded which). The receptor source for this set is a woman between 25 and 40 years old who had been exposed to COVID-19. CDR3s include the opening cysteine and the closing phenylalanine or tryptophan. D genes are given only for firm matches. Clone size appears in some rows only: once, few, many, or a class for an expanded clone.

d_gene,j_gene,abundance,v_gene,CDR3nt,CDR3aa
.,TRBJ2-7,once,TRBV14,TGTGCCAGCAGCCAACGGGGGTCAGGTTACGAGCAGTACTTC,CASSQRGSGYEQYF
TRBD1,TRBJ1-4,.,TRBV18,TGTGCCAGCTCCACAGGGGTACACGAAAAACTGTTTTTT,CASSTGVHEKLFF
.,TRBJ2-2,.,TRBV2,TGTGCCAGCAGAATGACAGCGAACACCGGGGAGCTGTTTTTT,CASRMTANTGELFF
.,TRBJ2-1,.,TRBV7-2,TGTGCCAGCAGCTTAGGGGGGGCAGGGGGCTCCTACAATGAGCAGTTCTTC,CASSLGGAGGSYNEQFF
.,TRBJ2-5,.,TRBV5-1,TGCGCCAGCAGCTTGGGGCCTGGCGGGGTTCAAGAGACCCAGTACTTC,CASSLGPGGVQETQYF
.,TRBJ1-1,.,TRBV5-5,TGTGCCAGCAGCTGGACGCGGGGGATGAACACTGAAGCTTTCTTT,CASSWTRGMNTEAFF
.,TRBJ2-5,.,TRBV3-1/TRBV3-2,TGTGCCAGCAGCCAAGAGGGGCGACAAGAGACCCAGTACTTC,CASSQEGRQETQYF
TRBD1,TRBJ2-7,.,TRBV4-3,TGCGCCAGCAGCCAAGAGTGGGAAGGGGGCGACGAGCAGTACTTC,CASSQEWEGGDEQYF
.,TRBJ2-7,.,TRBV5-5,TGTGCCAGCAGCTTGGGGCCAACCCACTCCTACGAGCAGTACTTC,CASSLGPTHSYEQYF
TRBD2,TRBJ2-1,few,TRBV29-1,TGCAGCGTACGGACTAGCGGGGGCAATGAGCAGTTCTTC,CSVRTSGGNEQFF
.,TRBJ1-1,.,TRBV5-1,TGCGCCAGCAGCTTCGGGGGGTTGACTGAAGCTTTCTTT,CASSFGGLTEAFF
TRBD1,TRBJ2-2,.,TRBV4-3,TGCGCCAGCAGCCAAGATACAGGGGGGAGCGGGGAGCTGTTTTTT,CASSQDTGGSGELFF